Each of the 23 T cell receptor beta chains below was sequenced from the same sample in a study of CD8 T cells in ankylosing spondylitis. TCRdb ran MiXCR on the 5' RACE reads and lists one entry per CDR3 protein. The sample has 300,000 to 350,000 distinct CDR3 sequences; more than 9% are singletons. The sample taken for sequencing was blood, either unsorted or a sorted T cell fraction (not recorded which). The source of these receptors is a female donor with ankylosing spondylitis or in good health (not recorded which).

This clonotype appeared many times. The V and J genes are TRBV5-1 and TRBJ2-3; perhaps TRBD2 as D (5 bases). Per the germline V gene, CDR1 is SGHRS and CDR2 is YFSETQ. V lost 2 bases, J lost 4 bases, and 14 bases lay in between. This CDR3 is 15 amino acids long. CDR3 protein: CASSLDGVSADTQYF. DNA of the CDR3: TGCGCCAGCAGCTTAGACGGGGTTTCGGCAGATACGCAGTATTTT.

This clonotype was counted many times. V gene TRBV6-1 combines with J gene TRBJ1-3; perhaps TRBD1 as D (5 bases). CDR1 is MNHNS, CDR2 SASEGT, per germline. Trimming took 6 bases from V and 0 from J, leaving 6 bases between them. The CDR3 is made up of 13 amino acids. In DNA, the CDR3 is TGTGCCAGCAGACAGGTCTCTGGAAACACCATATATTTT. Its translation: CASRQVSGNTIYF.

This clonotype was seen at least ten times. The V call is TRBV28, the J call TRBJ2-2; D remains unclear. With 3 bases removed from V and 4 bases from J, the gap between germline ends came to 12 bases. This CDR3 region has 15 residues. Germline CDR1 reads MDHEN; CDR2 reads SYDVKM. The CDR3 spells CASSFLGRSTGELFF. The CDR3, as DNA: TGTGCCAGCAGTTTTTTGGGCCGTTCCACCGGGGAGCTGTTTTTT. The full variable domain, with the rest looked up from reference TRBV28 and TRBJ2-2, is DVKVTQSSRYLVKRTGEKVFLECVQDMDHENMFWYRQDPGLGLRLIYFSYDVKMKEKGDIPEGYSVSREKKERFSLILESASTNQTSMYLCASSFLGRSTGELFFGEGSRLTVL.

The sample holds many counts of this clonotype. The V call is TRBV6-2 or TRBV6-3, the J call TRBJ1-5; D remains unclear. V was pared by 5 bases and J by 3 bases, with 14 bases between. From germline, CDR1 is MNHEY and CDR2 SVGEGT. The CDR3 loop spans 15 amino acids. The chain's CDR3 is CASSPHRQFNQPQHF. CDR3 DNA sequence: TGTGCCAGCAGTCCACATCGGCAGTTCAATCAGCCCCAGCATTTT.

There are many counts of this clonotype. The chain couples TRBV12-3 or TRBV12-4 to TRBJ1-1; the D gene is possibly TRBD1 (6 bases). Trimming removed 8 bases from V and 7 bases from J, with 17 bases in between. The CDR3 consists of 13 residues. Written as DNA, the CDR3 is TGTGCCAGCGGGCATCACAGGGAATATGAAGCTTTCTTT. This sequence encodes CASGHHREYEAFF.

This clonotype showed up many times. The chain uses TRBV7-2 and TRBJ2-5; D may be TRBD2 (6 bases). This CDR3 is built from 14 residues. Germline V gene sequence: CDR1 SGHTA, CDR2 FQGNSA. V lost 6 bases, J lost 5 bases, and 16 bases lay in between. The CDR3 loop is CASRPTSIDETQYF. In DNA form, the CDR3 reads TGTGCCAGCAGGCCGACTAGTATTGACGAGACCCAGTACTTC.

This clonotype has ten or more counts. V is TRBV5-1 and J is TRBJ2-1, with TRBD2 identical over 7 bases. The CDR3 has 18 residues. Trimming took 4 bases from V and 7 from J; bases not matched to a gene: 20. Germline CDR1 SGHRS, CDR2 YFSETQ. CDR3 sequence reads: CASSKAGRGAGVHNEQFF. The CDR3 nucleotides are TGCGCCAGCAGCAAAGCGGGAAGGGGAGCCGGGGTTCATAATGAGCAGTTCTTC.

This clonotype was seen many times. The rearrangement uses TRBV5-5 and TRBJ2-1; D gene uncertain. Trimming took 4 bases from V and 8 from J, leaving 10 bases between them. Germline V lookup: CDR1 SGHKS, CDR2 YYEKEE (reference sequence). CDR3 length: 12 amino acids. CDR3 residues: CASSLLGYEQFF. In nucleotides, the CDR3 is TGTGCCAGCAGCCTCCTCGGCTATGAGCAGTTCTTC.

The V and J genes are TRBV30 and TRBJ1-2; D is uncertain. V was shortened by 0 bases and J by 7 bases, with 9 bases between the two germline ends. The CDR3 runs 12 residues. Germline loops: CDR1 GTSNPN, CDR2 SVGIG (reference sequence). CDR3 protein: CAWSVWGTGYTF. In DNA form, the CDR3 reads TGTGCCTGGAGTGTATGGGGTACTGGCTACACCTTC. Using reference TRBV30 and TRBJ1-2 for the parts outside the CDR3, the full variable domain is SQTIHQWPATLVQPVGSPLSLECTVEGTSNPNLYWYRQAAGRGLQLLFYSVGIGQISSEVPQNLSASRPQDRQFILSSKKLLLSDSGFYLCAWSVWGTGYTFGSGTRLTVV.

This clonotype was counted many times. The chain links TRBV5-5 to TRBJ2-7; 7 bases align to TRBD1. J was trimmed by 3 bases and V by 4 bases; bases with no gene match: 7. The CDR3 sequence is 14 residues long. Germline CDR1 reads SGHKS; CDR2 reads YYEKEE (reference sequence). The CDR3: CASSNRDRVYEQYF. The CDR3 DNA is TGTGCCAGCAGCAACCGGGACAGAGTCTACGAGCAGTACTTC.

This clonotype was counted at least ten times. The chain is built from TRBV20-1 and TRBJ1-2, with 11 bases that match TRBD1. Germline CDR1 and CDR2: DFQATT and SNEGSKA (reference sequence). This CDR3 contains 13 residues. Germline trimming cut 6 bases from V and 7 bases from J; bases unmatched to any gene: 7. CDR3 in amino acids: CSAGGQGAIGYTF. The DNA for the CDR3 is TGCAGTGCCGGAGGACAGGGGGCGATTGGCTACACCTTC.

This clonotype was recorded a few times. The chain has TRBV20-1 and TRBJ2-5, with D perhaps matching TRBD2 (6 bases). Germline values: CDR1 DFQATT, CDR2 SNEGSKA (reference sequence). V lost 7 bases and J lost 7, with 22 bases in between. The CDR3 is 14 residues long. As DNA, the CDR3 is TGCAGTGTCGAGAGACCGGGACTCGAGGGGACCCAGTACTTC. This translates into CSVERPGLEGTQYF.

This clonotype was seen many times. The chain recombines TRBV7-9 with TRBJ1-1; possible D gene TRBD1, 5 bases. Germline CDR1 is SEHNR and CDR2 is FQNEAQ (reference sequence). The ends were cut back, 1 base at V and 0 bases at J, with 9 bases in the middle. CDR3 length: 15 amino acids. The CDR3 here is CASSLGQSLNTEAFF. The CDR3 nucleotides read TGTGCCAGCAGCTTAGGACAGAGTTTGAACACTGAAGCTTTCTTT.

This clonotype was counted a few times. V usage is TRBV9 and J usage is TRBJ2-2; D unclear. There are 15 residues in the CDR3. Trimming pared 0 bases from V and 1 base from J, leaving 7 bases between. CDR1 is SGDLS and CDR2 is YYNGEE in the germline V gene. CDR3 bases: TGTGCCAGCAGCGTAGCTTCGCGGAACACCGGGGAGCTGTTTTTT. As protein: CASSVASRNTGELFF.

The chain carries TRBV27 and TRBJ2-1; 10 bases fit TRBD2. This CDR3 contains 16 residues. Trimming took 2 bases from V and 7 from J; bases not matched to a gene: 8. Germline CDR1 reads MNHEY; CDR2 reads SMNVEV (reference sequence). CDR3 protein: CASSLGLAGVENEQFF. Written as DNA, the CDR3 is TGTGCCAGCAGTTTAGGGCTAGCGGGGGTGGAAAATGAGCAGTTCTTC.

The sample holds a few counts of this clonotype. The chain recombines TRBV12-3 or TRBV12-4 with TRBJ2-6; D may be TRBD1 (5 bases). The germline V and J ends were trimmed by 6 bases and 3 bases, with 15 bases remaining between them. The CDR3 has 16 residues. DNA of the CDR3: TGTGCCAGCAGCTATCAGGGATTAGGTGGGGCCAACGTCCTGACTTTC. As protein: CASSYQGLGGANVLTF.

The chain employs TRBV30 and TRBJ2-7; TRBD2 matches at 7 bases. The J segment lost 4 bases and the V segment lost 0 bases, leaving 6 bases of the junction unmatched. Germline V gene data show CDR1 as GTSNPN and CDR2 as SVGIG (reference sequence). This CDR3 region has 14 residues. Here the CDR3 reads CAWSVRWREYEQYF. The CDR3 coding sequence is TGTGCCTGGAGTGTACGGTGGCGGGAGTACGAGCAGTACTTC.

This clonotype was observed many times. The J gene is TRBJ2-2, the V gene TRBV5-1; TRBD1 is a possible D gene (6 bases). V was trimmed by 4 bases and J by 11 bases, leaving 15 bases between them. CDR1 and CDR2 from the germline V gene are SGHRS and YFSETQ. The CDR3 contains 13 residues. DNA of the CDR3: TGCGCCAGCAGCGGGGACACGGTGCGCGAGCTGTTTTTT. This translates into CASSGDTVRELFF.

Many counts were recorded for this clonotype. V and J are TRBV11-2 and TRBJ2-2; no clear D. The V end lost 1 base, the J end lost 6 bases, and 6 bases lay between the germline ends. The germline V gene encodes CDR1 SGHAT and CDR2 FQNNGV. The CDR3 has 13 amino acids. The CDR3 region has the DNA TGTGCCAGCAGCTTAGGGTTTGCCGGGGAGCTGTTTTTT. It is translated as CASSLGFAGELFF.

This clonotype was detected a few times. This chain links TRBV20-1 with TRBJ2-1; TRBD1 matches at 11 bases. V lost 6 bases and J lost 4; bases outside the gene matches: 5. The CDR3 is 14 residues long. The germline V gene has CDR1 DFQATT and CDR2 SNEGSKA (reference sequence). The CDR3 DNA is TGCAGTGCCGTGGACAGGGGGCTTTACAATGAGCAGTTCTTC. Its protein product is CSAVDRGLYNEQFF.

This chain links TRBV29-1 with TRBJ2-7, with a possible D match to TRBD1 (7 bases). Germline V gene sequence: CDR1 SQVTM, CDR2 ANQGSEA. The V end was cut by 3 bases, the J end by 6 bases, with 15 bases between. The CDR3 loop spans 13 amino acids. CDR3 region: CSVDGGGAGEQYF. The CDR3 region has the DNA TGCAGCGTTGATGGAGGGGGCGCGGGCGAGCAGTACTTC.

The CDR3 DNA sequence: TGTGCCAGCAGCTTAGCGTGGACTAGCGGGGATACGCAGTATTTT. It codes for CASSLAWTSGDTQYF. V usage is TRBV7-2 and J usage is TRBJ2-3; 11 nucleotides align to TRBD2. The germline CDR1 and CDR2 sequences are SGHTA and FQGNSA. The CDR3 spans 15 residues. V was pared by 0 bases and J by 6 bases, with 2 bases of the junction left unmatched.

This clonotype was picked up many times. The chain employs TRBV5-8 and TRBJ2-5; a possible D gene is TRBD1 (5 bases). V was cut by 0 bases and J by 2 bases, with 5 bases left in between. Per the germline V gene, CDR1 is SGHTS and CDR2 is YDEGEE. The CDR3 is 13 amino acids. This chain's CDR3 is CASSLDRQETQYF. As DNA, the CDR3 is TGTGCCAGCAGCTTGGACAGGCAAGAGACCCAGTACTTC.